The 3 T cell receptor beta chains below come from one sample, sequenced in a study of OX40 agonist ivuxolimab in advanced cancers. Clones were sequenced by immunoSEQ multiplex PCR, and TCRdb holds only the in-frame ones, with some missing. The repertoire holds some 90,000 clones, with 80% to 95% as singletons. Sequencing was performed on CD4+ or CD8+ T cells sorted from blood, taken in a trial of the OX40 agonist ivuxolimab. The receptors were sampled from an adult with an advanced solid tumor such as melanoma, head and neck, liver or kidney cancer.

The chain has TRBV6-5 and TRBJ1-6; no definite D call. Germline V lookup: CDR1 MNHEY, CDR2 SVGAGI. This CDR3 spans 15 amino acids. V gave up 0 bases and J gave up 5 bases, with 8 bases separating them. CDR3 sequence reads: CASSYSLQNNSPLHF. The DNA of the CDR3 is TGTGCCAGCAGTTACTCGCTACAGAATAATTCACCCCTCCACTTT.

The CDR3 loop reads CASSIVWGSNQPQHF. The CDR3 DNA reads as TGTGCCAGTAGTATAGTGTGGGGTAGCAATCAGCCCCAGCATTTT. This sequence joins TRBV19 and TRBJ1-5; D remains ambiguous. The CDR3 sequence is 15 residues long. Germline V gives CDR1 LNHDA, CDR2 SQIVND (reference sequence). With 1 base removed from V and 0 bases from J, the gap between germline ends came to 7 bases.

This rearrangement joins TRBV6-5 to TRBJ1-3, with TRBD1 matching 10 bases. V lost 4 bases to trimming and J lost 8 bases; unmatched junction nucleotides: 8. CDR1 MNHEY and CDR2 SVGAGI come from the germline V gene. The CDR3 spans 15 residues. In DNA form, the CDR3 reads TGTGCCAGCAGTTGGTACGGGACAGGGGAGGACACCATATATTTT. As protein: CASSWYGTGEDTIYF.